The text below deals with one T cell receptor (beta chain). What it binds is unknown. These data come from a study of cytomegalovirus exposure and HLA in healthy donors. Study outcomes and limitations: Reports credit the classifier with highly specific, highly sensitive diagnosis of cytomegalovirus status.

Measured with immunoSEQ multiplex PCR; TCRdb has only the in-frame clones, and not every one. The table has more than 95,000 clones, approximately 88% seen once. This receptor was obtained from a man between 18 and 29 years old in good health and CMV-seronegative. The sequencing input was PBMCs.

CDR3 residues: CASSDIGVGYTF. The CDR3 coding sequence is TGTGCCAGCAGCGACATCGGGGTTGGCTACACCTTC. V is TRBV6-4 and J is TRBJ1-2; D is uncertain. This CDR3 is 12 amino acids long. Trimming pared 6 bases from V and 7 bases from J, leaving 12 bases between. Germline values: CDR1 MRHNA, CDR2 SNTAGT.